The 20 T cell receptor beta chains listed next were all sequenced from one sample in a study of radiation and T cells in renal cell carcinoma. Repertoires were generated with immunoSEQ multiplex PCR, while TCRdb's copy carries only in-frame clones and drops some. Of about 61,000 clones in the sample, 65% to 85% are singletons; the top ten hold 7.3%. Time point given: baseline pretreatment blood. As for treatment: 15 Gy SBRT to primary tumor, nephrectomy 4 weeks later. The sample in question was blood, obtained from a patient whose treatment included radiotherapy and nephrectomy. Source of these receptors: a man aged 55 to 70 with renal cell carcinoma.

The chain employs TRBV27 and TRBJ2-1, with 12 positions matching TRBD2. The germline gives CDR1 MNHEY, CDR2 SMNVEV (reference sequence). The CDR3 spans 15 residues. The J segment lost 6 bases and the V segment lost 5 bases, leaving 5 bases of the junction unmatched. CDR3 nucleotide sequence: TGTGCCAGCAGTCCCGTGGGACTAGCGGGCAATGAGCAGTTCTTC. Protein product: CASSPVGLAGNEQFF.

J is TRBJ1-1 and V is TRBV10-2; D not resolved. The V and J ends lost 0 bases and 4 bases respectively, with 6 bases between them. This CDR3 contains 13 residues. Germline V CDR1 and CDR2: WSHSY, SAAADI. The CDR3 DNA reads as TGCGCCAGCAGTGAGTCAAGAGGCACTGAAGCTTTCTTT. Its translation is CASSESRGTEAFF.

The chain uses TRBV5-1 and TRBJ2-1; 9 nucleotides match TRBD1. The ends lost 1 base at V and 8 bases at J; junction bases unmatched: 7. Germline assignment: CDR1 SGHRS and CDR2 YFSETQ. This CDR3 has 15 amino acids. The CDR3 sequence is CASSLSGTGIDEQFF. The CDR3 bases are TGCGCCAGCAGCTTGTCGGGGACAGGGATCGATGAGCAGTTCTTC.

The CDR3 coding sequence is TGTGCCACCAGCAGAGGCCTGGAGTCCCCGAAAATCGAGCAGTTCTTC. It encodes CATSRGLESPKIEQFF. The J gene is TRBJ2-1, the V gene TRBV15; the D is unclear. Germline loops: CDR1 LNHNV, CDR2 YYDKDF (reference sequence). The germline V and J ends were trimmed by 1 base and 10 bases, with 20 bases remaining between them. This CDR3 spans 16 amino acids.

The chain links TRBV4-1 to TRBJ2-7; D possibly matches TRBD1 or TRBD2 (7 bases each). This CDR3 has 15 amino acids. The V and J ends lost 4 bases and 4 bases respectively, with 17 bases between them. CDR1 MGHRA and CDR2 YSYEKL come from the germline V gene. The CDR3 loop is CASSLQTGRDYEQYF. For the CDR3, the DNA is TGCGCCAGCAGCCTACAGACAGGGAGGGATTACGAGCAGTACTTC.

This clone has a single count. The genes are TRBV11-2 and TRBJ2-7; D remains unclear. Germline CDR1 and CDR2: SGHAT and FQNNGV. The ends were cut back, 5 bases at V and 1 base at J, with 18 bases in the middle. The CDR3 covers 16 residues. The CDR3: CASSPLFRVSSYEQYF. CDR3 nucleotide sequence: TGTGCCAGCAGCCCACTCTTCCGGGTTTCTTCCTACGAGCAGTACTTC.

The chain couples TRBV18 to TRBJ2-5; 10 bases line up with TRBD2. Germline CDR1 KGHSH, CDR2 LQKENI. The length of the CDR3 is 16 residues. After removal of 2 bases from V and 1 base from J, the junction contained 4 bases not matched to a gene. CDR3 loop: CASSPRASGGQETQYF. CDR3 coding DNA: TGTGCCAGCTCACCAAGGGCTAGCGGGGGCCAAGAGACCCAGTACTTC.

The chain links TRBV10-1 to TRBJ2-3; 9 bases line up with TRBD2. In germline, CDR1 is WNHNN, CDR2 SYGVQD (reference sequence). With V trimmed by 0 bases and J by 0 bases, 7 bases remained unmatched. The CDR3 contains 18 residues. This CDR3 reads CASSESLTSGASTDTQYF. The CDR3 DNA reads TGCGCCAGCAGTGAGTCGCTGACTAGCGGTGCCAGCACAGATACGCAGTATTTT.

The chain carries TRBV4-3 and TRBJ1-2; 10 nucleotides match TRBD1. This CDR3 region has 18 residues. V dropped 1 base and J dropped 1; count of bases not matched to a gene: 9. The germline CDR1 and CDR2 sequences are LGHNA and YSLEER. CDR3 DNA sequence: TGCGCCAGCAGCCAAGCCCTTGGGGACAGGGGCTTTAACTATGGCTACACCTTC. It specifies CASSQALGDRGFNYGYTF.

The chain is built from TRBV5-1 and TRBJ2-7; 12 nucleotides line up with TRBD1. Germline loops: CDR1 SGHRS, CDR2 YFSETQ. The CDR3 extends over 17 amino acids. With V trimmed by 5 bases and J by 3 bases, 12 bases remained unmatched. The CDR3 loop is CASSRGQGARSFYEQYV. CDR3 DNA: TGCGCCAGCAGTCGGGGACAGGGGGCGCGGTCCTTCTACGAGCAGTACGTC.

The V call is TRBV7-2, the J call TRBJ2-5, with D unresolved. V was shortened by 8 bases and J by 3 bases, with 10 bases between the two germline ends. This CDR3 contains 12 residues. Germline V gene data show CDR1 as SGHTA and CDR2 as FQGNSA. The CDR3 nucleotides are TGTGCCAGCGGCTCTCCCAAAGAGACCCAGTACTTC. Translating gives CASGSPKETQYF.

V usage is TRBV5-1 and J usage is TRBJ2-5; 8 bases match TRBD1. CDR1 is SGHRS and CDR2 is YFSETQ in the germline V gene. The J segment lost 4 bases and the V segment lost 3 bases, leaving 5 bases of the junction unmatched. This CDR3 spans 14 amino acids. This CDR3 reads CASSSRTGRETQYF. CDR3 nucleotide sequence: TGCGCCAGCAGCTCACGGACAGGGCGAGAGACCCAGTACTTC.

This rearrangement joins TRBV18 to TRBJ2-5; D remains ambiguous. The CDR3 extends over 12 amino acids. CDR1 KGHSH and CDR2 LQKENI come from the germline V gene. The V end was cut by 1 base, the J end by 4 bases, with 4 bases between. This CDR3 is CASSPQLETQYF. The DNA for the CDR3 is TGTGCCAGCTCACCACAGTTAGAGACCCAGTACTTC.

CDR3 in amino acids: CASSPGTGGFKQFF. CDR3 DNA: TGTGCCAGTAGTCCCGGGACAGGGGGCTTTAAGCAGTTCTTC. This sequence joins TRBV19 and TRBJ2-1; 12 positions agree with TRBD1. The germline V gene has CDR1 LNHDA and CDR2 SQIVND (reference sequence). The CDR3 totals 14 residues. V gave up 5 bases and J gave up 11 bases; unmatched junction bases: 7.

The V call is TRBV5-4, the J call TRBJ2-2; the D gene is possibly TRBD1 (5 bases). V dropped 1 base and J dropped 5 bases, with 18 bases sitting between them. This CDR3 has 17 amino acids. The germline CDR1 and CDR2 sequences are SGHNT and YYREEE (reference sequence). CDR3 DNA sequence: TGTGCCAGCAGCTTGCCTTCTAGGGGCCCGAGGACCGGGGAGCTGTTTTTT. Translated, it gives CASSLPSRGPRTGELFF.

The V gene is TRBV15, the J gene TRBJ1-2; D is unresolved. Germline loops: CDR1 LNHNV, CDR2 YYDKDF (reference sequence). The CDR3 loop spans 16 amino acids. V was trimmed by 1 base and J by 3 bases, leaving 15 bases between them. The CDR3 DNA follows: TGTGCCACCAGCAGAGGGGGATGGGGTTATGACTATGGCTACACCTTC. It encodes CATSRGGWGYDYGYTF.

Here the CDR3 DNA reads TGTGCCAGCAGCTGGGGGTTTGGGGATCAGCCCCAGCATTTT. Translating it yields CASSWGFGDQPQHF. This chain joins TRBV27 and TRBJ1-5; possible D gene TRBD1, 5 bases. CDR1 and CDR2 (germline): MNHEY, SMNVEV (reference sequence). This CDR3 contains 14 residues. Trimming took off 6 bases at V and 5 bases at J, with 14 bases between the two ends.

The rearrangement uses TRBV27 and TRBJ2-1; D not certain. CDR3 length: 12 amino acids. The germline V gene encodes CDR1 MNHEY and CDR2 SMNVEV (reference sequence). With 6 bases removed from V and 2 bases from J, the gap between germline ends came to 5 bases. In nucleotides, the CDR3 is TGTGCCAGCAGGGAAACCTACAATGAGCAGTTCTTC. Residues: CASRETYNEQFF.

V gene TRBV10-3 combines with J gene TRBJ2-7; 9 bases are a match to TRBD2. CDR3 length: 17 amino acids. V lost 10 bases and J lost 1; bases outside the gene matches: 17. Germline CDR1 ENHRY, CDR2 SYGVKD. CDR3 protein: CASAGGAWGATSYEQYF. DNA of the CDR3: TGTGCCAGTGCGGGGGGGGCGTGGGGAGCCACATCCTACGAGCAGTACTTC.

The chain is built from TRBV30 and TRBJ2-5, with TRBD1 matching 7 bases. V lost 0 bases, J lost 7 bases, and 11 bases stayed unmatched. The CDR3 covers 15 residues. Per germline, CDR1 GTSNPN and CDR2 SVGIG (reference sequence). The CDR3 bases are TGTGCCTGGAGTGTTGAAGGGACAGTCCGTGGGACCCAGTACTTC. The encoded protein is CAWSVEGTVRGTQYF.